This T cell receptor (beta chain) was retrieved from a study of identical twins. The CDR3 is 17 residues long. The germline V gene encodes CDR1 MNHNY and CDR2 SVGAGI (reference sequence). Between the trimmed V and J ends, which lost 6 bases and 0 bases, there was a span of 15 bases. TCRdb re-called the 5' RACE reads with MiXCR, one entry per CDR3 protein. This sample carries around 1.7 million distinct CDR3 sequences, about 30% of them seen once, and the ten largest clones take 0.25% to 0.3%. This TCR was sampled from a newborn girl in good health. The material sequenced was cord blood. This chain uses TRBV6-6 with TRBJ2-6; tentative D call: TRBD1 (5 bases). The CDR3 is CASSYDSQASGANVLTF. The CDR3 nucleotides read TGTGCCAGCAGCTATGATTCACAGGCCTCTGGGGCCAACGTCCTGACTTTC.